The sequence of this T cell receptor (beta chain) was determined in a study of breast tumors, draining lymph nodes, adjacent tissues. Findings and limits, study-wide: Tumor repertoires ranked between lymph nodes and nontumor tissue in diversity, with V and J gene preferences. Compared with basal-like, luminal-like tumors shared significantly more repertoire with nontumor tissue. The lymph node origin of tumor T cells was framed as consistent with a hypothesis, not demonstrated.

MiXCR was run by TCRdb on the multiplex PCR reads, yielding one entry per CDR3 protein. This table has tens of thousands of distinct CDR3 sequences, roughly 30% appearing once. Breast cancer patients provided tissue from their axillary draining lymph nodes. CDR3 length: 14 residues. Trimming pared 4 bases from V and 1 base from J, leaving 10 bases between. Points on this clonotype: Antigen specificity is unknown.

The source material was axillary lymph node tissue. The chain couples TRBV12-3 or TRBV12-4 to TRBJ1-1, with D uncertain. The sequence came from a female donor with breast cancer. Some clones in this sample may be carry-over from other donors' samples. CDR3 in amino acids: CASSSSAGNTEAFF. CDR3 nucleotide sequence: TGTGCCAGCAGTTCGTCAGCGGGGAACACTGAAGCTTTCTTT.